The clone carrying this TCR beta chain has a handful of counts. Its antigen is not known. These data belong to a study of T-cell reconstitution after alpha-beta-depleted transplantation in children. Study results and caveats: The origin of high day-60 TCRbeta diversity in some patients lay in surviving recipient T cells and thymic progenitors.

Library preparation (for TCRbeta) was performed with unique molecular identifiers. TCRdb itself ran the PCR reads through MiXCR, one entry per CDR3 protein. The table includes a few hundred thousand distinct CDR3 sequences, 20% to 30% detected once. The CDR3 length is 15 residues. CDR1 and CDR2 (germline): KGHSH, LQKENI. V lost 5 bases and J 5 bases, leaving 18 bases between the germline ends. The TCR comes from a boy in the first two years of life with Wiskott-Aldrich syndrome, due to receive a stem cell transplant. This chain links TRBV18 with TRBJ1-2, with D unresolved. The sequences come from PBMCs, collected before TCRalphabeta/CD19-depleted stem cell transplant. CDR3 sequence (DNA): TGTGCCAGCTCAACCAGATCCGGCACAGCATATGGCTACACCTTC. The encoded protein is CASSTRSGTAYGYTF.